The 25 T cell receptor beta chains below all came from one sample that was sequenced in a study of control samples from healthy donors and cancer patients. The method was immunoSEQ multiplex PCR; TCRdb's version includes in-frame clones alone and lacks a portion of them. Of about 89,000 clones in the sample, roughly nine tenths were seen once. Sequencing was done on a sample of blood. These receptors all stem from a man aged 25 to 40 in good health.

The genes are TRBV4-1 and TRBJ2-3, with 10 bases lining up with TRBD1. Per germline, CDR1 MGHRA and CDR2 YSYEKL. This CDR3 comprises 15 residues. J was trimmed by 7 bases and V by 0 bases; bases with no gene match: 4. CDR3 sequence: CASSQERTGGYTQYF. The CDR3 bases are TGCGCCAGCAGCCAAGAGCGGACAGGGGGTTATACGCAGTATTTT.

Worth noting for this clone: An end of the junction does not agree with germline; a read error may underlie this. The chain carries TRBV2 and TRBJ2-5; D may correspond to TRBD1 or TRBD2 (5 bases each). Germline lookup yields CDR1 SNHLY and CDR2 FYNNEI. This CDR3 is 13 amino acids long. The CDR3 protein is CASKRGGQEIQYF. The DNA for the CDR3 is TGTGCCAGCAAGAGGGGTGGGCAAGAGATCCAGTACTTC.

This clone was counted between two and nine times. The V call is TRBV12-5, the J call TRBJ2-5; 7 nucleotides match TRBD1. CDR1 is LGHNT and CDR2 is FRNRAP in the germline V gene. This CDR3 comprises 16 residues. V lost 1 base to trimming and J lost 2 bases; unmatched junction nucleotides: 7. The CDR3 nucleotides read TGTGCTAGTGGTTTGGGAGGGGGCAGGGAGCAAGAGACCCAGTACTTC. This encodes CASGLGGGREQETQYF.

The chain employs TRBV10-3 and TRBJ2-7; 7 nucleotides align to TRBD1. Unmatched junction bases numbered 5, after V lost 2 bases and J lost 1 base. Germline lookup yields CDR1 ENHRY and CDR2 SYGVKD. This CDR3 is built from 15 residues. Written as DNA, the CDR3 is TGTGCCATCAGTGAGGGCCAGACAGGGTCCTACGAGCAGTACGTC. Encoded protein: CAISEGQTGSYEQYV.

The rearrangement links TRBV19 to TRBJ2-3; TRBD2 matches at 12 bases. This CDR3 is built from 16 residues. With V trimmed by 5 bases and J by 4 bases, 7 bases remained unmatched. Germline assignment: CDR1 LNHDA and CDR2 SQIVND (reference sequence). The CDR3 loop reads CASSPRTSGEADTQYF. The DNA of the CDR3 is TGTGCCAGTAGTCCGAGGACTAGCGGGGAAGCAGATACGCAGTATTTT.

V gene TRBV12-5 combines with J gene TRBJ2-6, with D perhaps given as TRBD1 or TRBD2 (5 bases each). Germline CDR1 is LGHNT and CDR2 is FRNRAP. There are 14 residues in the CDR3. With 6 bases removed from V and 2 bases from J, the gap between germline ends came to 8 bases. This CDR3 reads CASGGDAGANVLTF. The CDR3 nucleotides are TGTGCTAGTGGGGGGGACGCTGGGGCCAACGTCCTGACTTTC.

This clone showed up just a few times. The chain uses TRBV29-1 and TRBJ2-2; 8 bases match TRBD1. This CDR3 has 13 amino acids. Trimming removed 7 bases from V and 2 bases from J; junction bases left unmatched: 3. Per germline, CDR1 SQVTM and CDR2 ANQGSEA. CDR3 in amino acids: CSADRANTGELFF. The CDR3 nucleotides read TGCAGCGCGGACAGGGCTAACACCGGGGAGCTGTTTTTT.

This chain connects TRBV6-5 to TRBJ2-5, with 11 nucleotides matching TRBD1. V was clipped by 1 base and J by 1 base; unmatched bases: 2. The CDR3 contains 16 residues. CDR1 and CDR2 (germline): MNHEY, SVGAGI. CDR3 sequence reads: CASSYYGTGGQETQYF. In nucleotides, the CDR3 is TGTGCCAGCAGTTACTACGGGACAGGGGGCCAAGAGACCCAGTACTTC.

The chain joins TRBV7-2 to TRBJ2-2; 9 nucleotides match TRBD1. Trimming at V came to 5 bases and at J to 6 bases, leaving 10 bases not matched to a gene. The CDR3 is made up of 16 amino acids. Germline CDR1 SGHTA, CDR2 FQGNSA. CDR3 sequence (DNA): TGTGCCAGCAGCATAACACAGGGGGCACTTGCCGGGGAGCTGTTTTTT. This sequence encodes CASSITQGALAGELFF.

This clone appeared once. The rearrangement links TRBV18 to TRBJ2-1; TRBD2 aligns across 9 bases. CDR3 length: 19 residues. Germline V gene sequence: CDR1 KGHSH, CDR2 LQKENI. V trimming: 4 bases; J trimming: 3 bases; junction bases outside the gene matches: 16. The chain's CDR3 is CASSRAELISGGLYNEQFF. The CDR3 nucleotides are TGTGCCAGCTCACGAGCCGAGTTAATCAGCGGGGGGCTCTACAATGAGCAGTTCTTC.

This rearrangement joins TRBV19 to TRBJ2-3; 10 bases line up with TRBD1. The CDR3 contains 18 residues. Germline CDR1 is LNHDA and CDR2 is SQIVND (reference sequence). With V trimmed by 3 bases and J by 0 bases, 9 bases remained unmatched. The CDR3 loop reads CASSMDRGTTLSTDTQYF. The CDR3 DNA sequence: TGTGCCAGTAGTATGGACAGGGGGACAACGCTTAGCACAGATACGCAGTATTTT.

CDR3 DNA sequence: TGTGCCAGTAGTATAACCAGGGGCAATGAGCAGTTCTTC. Translation: CASSITRGNEQFF. The genes are TRBV19 and TRBJ2-1; possibly TRBD1 for D (6 bases). Trimming cost V 2 bases and J 6 bases, with 8 bases left between them. CDR1 and CDR2 (germline): LNHDA, SQIVND (reference sequence). This CDR3 has 13 residues.

The chain joins TRBV5-5 to TRBJ2-7; 7 bases map to TRBD1. Germline values: CDR1 SGHKS, CDR2 YYEKEE (reference sequence). The CDR3 is 15 amino acids. With V trimmed by 0 bases and J by 2 bases, 5 bases remained unmatched. The CDR3 region is CASSLDRGWTYEQYF. CDR3 DNA sequence: TGTGCCAGCAGCTTGGACAGGGGATGGACCTACGAGCAGTACTTC. The full variable domain, with the rest looked up from reference TRBV5-5 and TRBJ2-7, is DAGVTQSPTHLIKTRGQQVTLRCSPISGHKSVSWYQQVLGQGPQFIFQYYEKEERGRGNFPDRFSARQFPNYSSELNVNALLLGDSALYLCASSLDRGWTYEQYFGPGTRLTVT.

The V gene is TRBV7-6, the J gene TRBJ1-3; possibly TRBD1 for D (5 bases). Germline V gives CDR1 SGHVS, CDR2 FNYEAQ. V lost 4 bases to trimming and J lost 1 base, with 11 bases between them. The CDR3 spans 15 residues. Written as DNA, the CDR3 is TGTGCCAGCAGCTCCACAGGCTTATCTGGAAACACCATATATTTT. This translates into CASSSTGLSGNTIYF.

A note on this clone: The same CDR3 is also encoded by other DNA sequences in this sample. The J gene is TRBJ1-1, the V gene TRBV5-1, with a possible D match to TRBD1 (5 bases). CDR1 and CDR2 (germline): SGHRS, YFSETQ. V shed 3 bases and J shed 8 bases, with 14 bases lying between them. The CDR3 covers 13 residues. The CDR3 loop is CASSSMGWGEAFF. CDR3 coding DNA: TGCGCCAGCAGCTCAATGGGGTGGGGGGAAGCTTTCTTT. The full variable domain, its missing parts supplied by reference TRBV5-1 and TRBJ1-1, is KAGVTQTPRYLIKTRGQQVTLSCSPISGHRSVSWYQQTPGQGLQFLFEYFSETQRNKGNFPGRFSGRQFSNSRSEMNVSTLELGDSALYLCASSSMGWGEAFFGQGTRLTVV.

The V call is TRBV28, the J call TRBJ2-7, with TRBD1 identical over 8 bases. V was clipped by 7 bases and J by 4 bases; unmatched bases: 12. The CDR3 loop spans 15 amino acids. Per the germline V gene, CDR1 is MDHEN and CDR2 is SYDVKM. Here the CDR3 DNA reads TGTGCCAGCATCCCACAGGGGGTATTTATTTACGAGCAGTACTTC. Amino acid sequence: CASIPQGVFIYEQYF. Using reference TRBV28 and TRBJ2-7 for the parts outside the CDR3, the full variable domain is DVKVTQSSRYLVKRTGEKVFLECVQDMDHENMFWYRQDPGLGLRLIYFSYDVKMKEKGDIPEGYSVSREKKERFSLILESASTNQTSMYLCASIPQGVFIYEQYFGPGTRLTVT.

The chain joins TRBV29-1 to TRBJ2-7; a possible D gene is TRBD1 (5 bases). Per germline, CDR1 SQVTM and CDR2 ANQGSEA. CDR3 length: 14 amino acids. Trimming removed 4 bases at V and 3 bases at J, with 16 bases between. The CDR3 here is CSVAAWGRSYEQYF. The CDR3 bases are TGCAGCGTTGCGGCGTGGGGCAGAAGCTACGAGCAGTACTTC.

The chain carries TRBV5-8 and TRBJ2-3; 12 positions match TRBD2. Germline CDR1 is SGHTS and CDR2 is YDEGEE. CDR3 length equals 16 residues. J gave up 3 bases and V 10 bases, and 12 bases lay outside the gene matches. Written as DNA, the CDR3 is TGTGCCCAGACTCGTACCGGGACTAGCGGGACAGATACGCAGTATTTT. Encoded protein: CAQTRTGTSGTDTQYF.

This sequence joins TRBV6-5 and TRBJ1-2; tentatively, D is TRBD1 (6 bases). V gave up 6 bases and J gave up 1 base, with 15 bases separating them. Germline V gene lookup returns CDR1 MNHEY and CDR2 SVGAGI. This CDR3 region has 15 residues. Here the CDR3 reads CASSNLIGGNYGYTF. As DNA, the CDR3 is TGTGCCAGCAGCAATCTAATAGGGGGTAACTATGGCTACACCTTC.

The rearrangement joins TRBV6-5 to TRBJ1-5; D uncertain. V lost 10 bases and J 0 bases, leaving 10 bases between the germline ends. The CDR3 covers 13 residues. Germline-derived CDR1 and CDR2 are MNHEY and SVGAGI. CDR3 protein: CATRPDSNQPQHF. As DNA, the CDR3 is TGTGCCACTCGTCCCGATAGCAATCAGCCCCAGCATTTT.

This rearrangement joins TRBV9 to TRBJ2-7; TRBD1 agrees at 12 bases. CDR1 and CDR2 from the germline V gene are SGDLS and YYNGEE. CDR3 length: 15 amino acids. J was trimmed by 5 bases and V by 4 bases; bases with no gene match: 7. The CDR3 spells CASSPTGTGGNEQYF. CDR3 DNA sequence: TGTGCCAGCAGCCCTACCGGGACAGGGGGCAACGAGCAGTACTTC.

The V call is TRBV5-6, the J call TRBJ1-6, with a weak D call TRBD1 (6 bases). Germline lookup yields CDR1 SGHDT and CDR2 YYEEEE. The CDR3 runs to 15 residues. V was cut by 2 bases and J by 6 bases, with 12 bases left in between. CDR3 region: CASSFGTPSNSPLHF. The CDR3 DNA reads as TGTGCCAGCAGCTTTGGGACACCTAGTAATTCACCCCTCCACTTT.

The V and J genes are TRBV5-1 and TRBJ2-5; D is possibly TRBD2 (5 bases). Germline assignment: CDR1 SGHRS and CDR2 YFSETQ. With 1 base removed from V and 5 bases from J, the gap between germline ends came to 15 bases. The CDR3 spans 15 residues. The CDR3 here is CASSLSLNRRETQYF. In nucleotides, the CDR3 is TGCGCCAGCAGCTTGTCCCTAAACCGGAGGGAGACCCAGTACTTC. Variable domain in full (rest from reference TRBV5-1 and TRBJ2-5): KAGVTQTPRYLIKTRGQQVTLSCSPISGHRSVSWYQQTPGQGLQFLFEYFSETQRNKGNFPGRFSGRQFSNSRSEMNVSTLELGDSALYLCASSLSLNRRETQYFGPGTRLLVL.

The chain carries TRBV13 and TRBJ2-2; D gene ambiguous. CDR3 size: 15 residues. V was shortened by 5 bases and J by 10 bases, with 20 bases between the two germline ends. Germline loops: CDR1 PRHDT, CDR2 FYEKMQ (reference sequence). The CDR3 DNA reads as TGTGCCAGCAGCCCGTTCGGTACCACACCGGCGGAGCTGTTTTTT. Translation gives CASSPFGTTPAELFF. The full variable domain, rest sourced from reference TRBV13 and TRBJ2-2, is AAGVIQSPRHLIKEKRETATLKCYPIPRHDTVYWYQQGPGQDPQFLISFYEKMQSDKGSIPDRFSAQQFSDYHSELNMSSLELGDSALYFCASSPFGTTPAELFFGEGSRLTVL.

This rearrangement joins TRBV15 to TRBJ1-1; 10 bases map to TRBD1. Germline V gives CDR1 LNHNV, CDR2 YYDKDF (reference sequence). The junction had 9 bases not matched to a gene; V was cut back by 5 bases and J by 3 bases. The CDR3 sequence is 16 residues long. CDR3 nucleotides: TGTGCCACCAGCGGCCTAAGGGACAGGGGATACACTGAAGCTTTCTTT. Its translation: CATSGLRDRGYTEAFF.